This T cell receptor beta chain appears in the sequencing data of a study of cytomegalovirus exposure and HLA in healthy donors. Study conclusions and caveats: The authors later linked a missense DCLRE1C variant to TCR beta V- and J-gene trimming. The authors confirmed in vitro that a few CMV-associated chains were specific for CMV antigens. Within the data, a cluster of highly shared sequence variants was likely a sequencing artifact.

Concerning this clone itself: What it recognizes is unknown.

Germline V gives CDR1 SGDLS, CDR2 YYNGEE. Trimming removed 0 bases at V and 9 bases at J, with 7 bases between. The CDR3 consists of 13 residues. PCR used 60 Vbeta primers and 13 Jbeta primers. The method was immunoSEQ multiplex PCR; TCRdb's version includes in-frame clones alone and lacks a portion of them. This sample has over 50,000 clones, with about three quarters found just once. The receptor's source is a female donor in good health and CMV-seronegative. The chain carries TRBV9 and TRBJ1-6; D uncertain. The sequenced sample consisted of PBMCs. The CDR3 reads CASSVGLGSPLHF. The CDR3 DNA sequence: TGTGCCAGCAGCGTAGGCCTCGGTTCACCCCTCCACTTT.